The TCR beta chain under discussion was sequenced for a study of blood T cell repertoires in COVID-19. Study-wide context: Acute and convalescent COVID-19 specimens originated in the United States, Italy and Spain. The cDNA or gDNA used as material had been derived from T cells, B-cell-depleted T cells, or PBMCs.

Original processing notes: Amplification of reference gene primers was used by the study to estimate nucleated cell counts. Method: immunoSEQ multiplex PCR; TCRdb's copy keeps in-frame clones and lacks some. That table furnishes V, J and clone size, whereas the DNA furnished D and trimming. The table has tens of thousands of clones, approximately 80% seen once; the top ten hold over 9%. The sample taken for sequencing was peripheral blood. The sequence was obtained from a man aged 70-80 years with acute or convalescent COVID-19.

The CDR3 DNA follows: TGTGCCAGTAGTATAGGGGGACAGGGACGGGAGACCCAGTACTTC. It codes for CASSIGGQGRETQYF. The chain combines TRBV19 with TRBJ2-5, with TRBD1 identical over 9 bases. Germline V gives CDR1 LNHDA, CDR2 SQIVND (reference sequence). The J segment lost 5 bases and the V segment lost 1 base, leaving 5 bases of the junction unmatched. The CDR3 loop spans 15 amino acids.